A single sample is the source of the 22 T cell receptor beta chains below, sequenced in a study of T-cell reconstitution after alpha-beta-depleted transplantation in children (dated by TCRdb to about 2016). This specimen's treatment or condition label, per the study, means: allogeneic hematopoietic cell transplantation with graft depleted of TCRalphabeta T cells and CD19 B cells. The library was built by means of PCR. Data came from an Illumina HiSeq 2500. TCR libraries were prepared with molecular barcoding, using unique molecular identifiers to normalize TCRbeta repertoire quantification. TCRdb reran the public reads through fastp at Q25 and MiXCR, keeping productive beta chains. Each entry is one CDR3 protein sequence, shown with its most common DNA and genes. Within this sample are some 150,000 distinct CDR3 sequences, with 7.5% to 9% of them counted one time only. The top ten constitute about a sixth of the sample.

Sample: PBMCs, mostly from graft donor cells, taken 180 days after TCRalphabeta/CD19-depleted stem cell transplant. All receptors come from a female patient aged 2 to 10 who had a stem cell transplant for congenital amegakaryocytic thrombocytopenia, so the T cells may come from the graft donor.

This clonotype was counted only a few times. The chain couples TRBV6-5 to TRBJ2-7; maybe TRBD2 (5 bases). V was clipped by 0 bases and J by 2 bases, with 11 bases between them. CDR3 length: 15 amino acids. CDR1 and CDR2 from the germline V gene are MNHEY and SVGAGI. CDR3 loop: CASSYSPSGTYEQYF. CDR3 bases: TGTGCCAGCAGTTACTCACCCAGCGGTACCTACGAGCAGTACTTC.

This sequence joins TRBV7-3 and TRBJ2-5; TRBD2 agrees at 15 bases. From germline, CDR1 is SGHTA and CDR2 FQGTGA. V lost 5 bases to trimming and J lost 4 bases; unmatched junction nucleotides: 5. The CDR3 is 16 amino acids. DNA of the CDR3: TGTGCCAGCAGCCCCCGGACTAGCGGGAGGGGAGAGACCCAGTACTTC. This sequence encodes CASSPRTSGRGETQYF.

In nucleotides, the CDR3 is TGCAGTGCTAGGGGGACGGGACAGGGGGCGTTTAACTATGGCTACACCTTC. Protein: CSARGTGQGAFNYGYTF. The chain couples TRBV20-1 to TRBJ1-2, with 12 bases identical to TRBD1. The V gene end was trimmed by 3 bases and the J gene end by 1 base; junction bases not matched to a gene: 9. The CDR3 has 17 amino acids. Germline CDR1 reads DFQATT; CDR2 reads SNEGSKA (reference sequence).

This clonotype was seen a single time. A single base separates this from a much larger clone, so it may be a read error. The CDR3 does not close with the conserved phenylalanine or tryptophan, likely indicating a read error. J is TRBJ2-3 and V is TRBV12-3 or TRBV12-4; D not certain. V lost 8 bases, J lost 3 bases, and 15 bases lay in between. The CDR3 totals 14 residues. Here the CDR3 DNA reads TGTGCCAGCGCTGGCCCCTCGAAAACAGATACGCAGTATTTG. This codes for CASAGPSKTDTQYL.

This clonotype was picked up many times. J is TRBJ2-5 and V is TRBV5-5; maybe TRBD2 (5 bases). V lost 4 bases and J lost 5, with 12 bases in between. CDR3 length: 13 residues. Germline V CDR1 and CDR2: SGHKS, YYEKEE (reference sequence). Here the CDR3 reads CASSARAGETQYF. Here the CDR3 DNA reads TGTGCCAGCAGCGCGAGGGCCGGGGAGACCCAGTACTTC.

This chain joins TRBV7-8 and TRBJ2-7, with 12 bases that match TRBD1. Germline values: CDR1 SGHVS, CDR2 FQNEAQ. The CDR3 sequence is 15 residues long. J lost 7 bases, V lost 4 bases, and 8 bases had no gene match. In DNA form, the CDR3 reads TGTGCCAGCAGCTCTCCCGGGACAGGGGGCTGGGAGCAGTACTTC. It is translated as CASSSPGTGGWEQYF. Full variable domain (outside the CDR3, taken from reference TRBV7-8 and TRBJ2-7): GAGVSQSPRYKVAKRGQDVALRCDPISGHVSLFWYQQALGQGPEFLTYFQNEAQLDKSGLPSDRFFAERPEGSVSTLKIQRTQQEDSAVYLCASSSPGTGGWEQYFGPGTRLTVT.

This clonotype has ten or more counts. The chain uses TRBV3-1 and TRBJ2-7, with 14 bases lining up with TRBD2. The CDR3 loop spans 16 amino acids. Germline trimming cut 2 bases from V and 7 bases from J; bases unmatched to any gene: 7. Germline assignment: CDR1 LGHDT and CDR2 YNNKEL (reference sequence). As DNA, the CDR3 is TGTGCCAGCAGCCAATTTGGACTAGCGGGAGGTGTGGAGCAGTACTTC. It codes for CASSQFGLAGGVEQYF.

This chain connects TRBV20-1 to TRBJ2-5; D is unclear. Trimming took off 2 bases at V and 3 bases at J, with 7 bases between the two ends. Germline values: CDR1 DFQATT, CDR2 SNEGSKA (reference sequence). The CDR3 runs to 12 residues. The CDR3, as DNA: TGCAGTGCTAGACAGGCAAAAGAGACCCAGTACTTC. Translated: CSARQAKETQYF.

This clonotype was seen ten or more times. The chain combines TRBV12-3 or TRBV12-4 with TRBJ2-1; D unresolved. V was pared by 6 bases and J by 8 bases, with 8 bases between. The CDR3 length is 11 residues. CDR3 region: CASSRRYEQFF. For the CDR3, the DNA is TGTGCCAGCAGCCGGCGATATGAGCAGTTCTTC.

This clonotype was seen at least ten times. The CDR3 nucleotides are TGTGCCAGCAGCTTAGAGGCAGATACGCAGTATTTT. Amino acid sequence: CASSLEADTQYF. The J gene is TRBJ2-3, the V gene TRBV7-8; D is undetermined. Germline CDR1 SGHVS, CDR2 FQNEAQ. V was shortened by 1 base and J by 4 bases, with 3 bases between the two germline ends. The CDR3 is 12 amino acids.

This clonotype was recorded at least ten times. DNA for the CDR3: TGCGCCAGCAGCTTCCGGCAGGGAGGAGATACGCAGTATTTT. This gives the protein CASSFRQGGDTQYF. The V and J genes are TRBV5-1 and TRBJ2-3; possibly TRBD2 for D (6 bases). The V gene lost 2 bases and the J gene lost 5 bases, with 12 bases spanning the gap. Germline V gene lookup returns CDR1 SGHRS and CDR2 YFSETQ. The CDR3 spans 14 residues.

As concerns this clonotype: Being one base from a much bigger clone, this may be a read error. The CDR3 region is CAGSLDSQETQYF. For the CDR3, the DNA is TGTGCCGGCAGCCTGGACAGCCAAGAGACCCAGTACTTC. The chain combines TRBV3-1 with TRBJ2-5, with D maybe TRBD1 (6 bases). Germline values: CDR1 LGHDT, CDR2 YNNKEL (reference sequence). The CDR3 consists of 13 residues.

This clonotype was counted at least ten times. The rearrangement links TRBV28 to TRBJ1-1; TRBD1 is a possible D gene (6 bases). With 6 bases removed from V and 11 bases from J, the gap between germline ends came to 28 bases. In germline, CDR1 is MDHEN, CDR2 SYDVKM. The CDR3 is 16 amino acids. CDR3 protein: CASSPGVPAFSSEAFF. CDR3 DNA: TGTGCCAGCAGCCCAGGGGTTCCGGCTTTCTCCAGTGAGGCTTTCTTT.

Ten or more counts support this clonotype. This chain uses TRBV28 with TRBJ2-7; a weak D match, TRBD2 (6 bases). Germline V lookup: CDR1 MDHEN, CDR2 SYDVKM. V lost 3 bases to trimming and J lost 1 base, with 13 bases between them. This CDR3 has 15 amino acids. The CDR3 sequence: CASSLGGIGSYEQYF. As DNA, the CDR3 is TGTGCCAGCAGTTTGGGCGGGATTGGTTCCTACGAGCAGTACTTC.

This clonotype appeared many times. The chain carries TRBV7-9 and TRBJ1-1; no reliable D call. CDR3 length: 13 amino acids. Germline CDR1 is SEHNR and CDR2 is FQNEAQ (reference sequence). V was shortened by 2 bases and J by 3 bases, with 7 bases between the two germline ends. The CDR3 DNA follows: TGTGCCAGCAGCTTATTTCGTGACACTGAAGCTTTCTTT. Translated: CASSLFRDTEAFF. Complete variable domain (other parts from reference TRBV7-9 and TRBJ1-1): DTGVSQNPRHKITKRGQNVTFRCDPISEHNRLYWYRQTLGQGPEFLTYFQNEAQLEKSRLLSDRFSAERPKGSFSTLEIQRTEQGDSAMYLCASSLFRDTEAFFGQGTRLTVV.

Ten or more counts support this clonotype. The genes are TRBV28 and TRBJ2-5; TRBD1 agrees at 7 bases. The CDR3 covers 14 residues. In germline, CDR1 is MDHEN, CDR2 SYDVKM. The V segment lost 5 bases and the J segment 4 bases; nucleotides outside the gene matches: 7. The CDR3 nucleotides read TGTGCCAGCAGTCCGGGACAGACCAGAGAGACCCAGTACTTC. This gives the protein CASSPGQTRETQYF.

The chain employs TRBV19 and TRBJ1-5; TRBD1 matches at 9 bases. Germline assignment: CDR1 LNHDA and CDR2 SQIVND (reference sequence). Trimming at V came to 6 bases and at J to 5 bases, leaving 5 bases not matched to a gene. This CDR3 contains 14 residues. CDR3 in amino acids: CASSPTGGDQPQHF. In DNA form, the CDR3 reads TGTGCCAGTAGCCCGACAGGGGGAGATCAGCCCCAGCATTTT.

The V call is TRBV11-2, the J call TRBJ2-3; 8 bases line up with TRBD2. Germline V gene sequence: CDR1 SGHAT, CDR2 FQNNGV. This CDR3 contains 17 residues. After removal of 2 bases from V and 2 bases from J, the junction contained 9 bases not matched to a gene. CDR3 bases: TGTGCCAGCAGCTTAATGTCCCTGCGGGGGGCCACAGATACGCAGTATTTT. Protein sequence: CASSLMSLRGATDTQYF.

Many counts were recorded for this clonotype. As DNA, the CDR3 is TGTGCCAGCAGCCAATTAGGATTCGCGGGAGAAGAGACCCAGTACTTC. It encodes CASSQLGFAGEETQYF. The rearrangement links TRBV4-2 to TRBJ2-5, with 7 nucleotides matching TRBD2. Germline V lookup: CDR1 LGHNA, CDR2 YNFKEQ. Unmatched junction bases numbered 9, after V lost 2 bases and J lost 3 bases. This CDR3 has 16 amino acids.

The chain has TRBV10-3 and TRBJ2-2; 10 nucleotides agree with TRBD1. Germline values: CDR1 ENHRY, CDR2 SYGVKD. V shed 11 bases and J 3 bases; nucleotides not matched to a gene: 12. This CDR3 is built from 16 residues. For the CDR3, the DNA is TGTGCCCGCCTCCTCCACGGGACAGGGGACACCGGGGAGCTGTTTTTT. This gives the protein CARLLHGTGDTGELFF.

This chain links TRBV20-1 with TRBJ2-7; TRBD1 matches at 10 bases. CDR3 length: 14 amino acids. Germline V gene lookup returns CDR1 DFQATT and CDR2 SNEGSKA (reference sequence). Trimming removed 2 bases from V and 4 bases from J; junction bases left unmatched: 5. The CDR3 region is CSARKGQGQYEQYF. As DNA, the CDR3 is TGCAGTGCTAGAAAGGGACAGGGGCAGTACGAGCAGTACTTC.

The table lists this clonotype with a few counts. This chain connects TRBV6-1 to TRBJ2-1, with TRBD1 matching over 8 bases. After removal of 3 bases from V and 10 bases from J, the junction contained 14 bases not matched to a gene. Germline V CDR1 and CDR2: MNHNS, SASEGT. This CDR3 has 16 residues. The CDR3 bases are TGTGCCAGCAGTGACGTACAGGGGGTATTGTTTTGGGAGCAGTTCTTC. Its protein is CASSDVQGVLFWEQFF.